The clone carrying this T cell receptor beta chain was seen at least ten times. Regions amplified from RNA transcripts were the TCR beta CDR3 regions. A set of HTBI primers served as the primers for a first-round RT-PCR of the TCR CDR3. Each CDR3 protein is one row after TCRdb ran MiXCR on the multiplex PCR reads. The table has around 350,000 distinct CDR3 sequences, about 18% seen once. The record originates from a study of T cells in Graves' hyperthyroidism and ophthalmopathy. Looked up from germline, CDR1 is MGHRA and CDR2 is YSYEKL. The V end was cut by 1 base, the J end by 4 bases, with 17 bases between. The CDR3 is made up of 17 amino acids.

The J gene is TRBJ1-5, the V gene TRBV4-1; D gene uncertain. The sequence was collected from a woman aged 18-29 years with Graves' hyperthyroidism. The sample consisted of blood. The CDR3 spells CASSQVFASNGNQPQHF. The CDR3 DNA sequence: TGCGCCAGCAGCCAAGTGTTCGCCTCCAACGGTAATCAGCCCCAGCATTTT.